This passage covers 23 T cell receptor beta chains from one sample sequenced in a study of T-cell reconstitution after alpha-beta-depleted transplantation in children. Unique molecular identifiers were incorporated into the prepared TCRbeta library. TCRdb re-called the PCR reads with MiXCR, one entry per CDR3 protein. The table includes 190,000 or so distinct CDR3 sequences, 14% to 15% detected once. Source: PBMCs from the stem cell graft donor, taken from the stem cell graft. The receptors come from a human donor who donated a stem cell graft to a child with acute lymphoblastic leukemia.

This clonotype was seen at least ten times. The V call is TRBV7-8, the J call TRBJ2-3, with a weak D call TRBD1 (6 bases). The V end lost 1 base, the J end lost 7 bases, and 12 bases lay between the germline ends. The CDR3 consists of 14 residues. Germline loops: CDR1 SGHVS, CDR2 FQNEAQ. CDR3 protein: CASSLVQQGHTQYF. Written as DNA, the CDR3 is TGTGCCAGCAGCTTAGTTCAACAGGGCCATACGCAGTATTTT. The entire variable domain, with the rest obtained from reference TRBV7-8 and TRBJ2-3, is as follows: GAGVSQSPRYKVAKRGQDVALRCDPISGHVSLFWYQQALGQGPEFLTYFQNEAQLDKSGLPSDRFFAERPEGSVSTLKIQRTQQEDSAVYLCASSLVQQGHTQYFGPGTRLTVL.

Here the CDR3 reads CASTDDRQTEAFF. For the CDR3, the DNA is TGTGCCAGCACCGACGACAGGCAAACTGAAGCTTTCTTT. V and J are TRBV12-3 or TRBV12-4 and TRBJ1-1, with D possibly matching TRBD1 (6 bases). This CDR3 is built from 13 residues. V lost 7 bases, J lost 5 bases, and 14 bases lay in between.

This clonotype was picked up many times. This rearrangement joins TRBV28 to TRBJ1-5; D is undetermined. The CDR3 contains 13 residues. CDR1 and CDR2 (germline): MDHEN, SYDVKM. V was shortened by 7 bases and J by 5 bases, with 12 bases between the two germline ends. DNA of the CDR3: TGTGCCAGCACCCCTCGAGGTGATCAGCCCCAGCATTTT. Encoded protein: CASTPRGDQPQHF.

The table lists this clonotype with many counts. V and J are TRBV5-1 and TRBJ2-7, with D perhaps matching TRBD2 (8 bases). The CDR3 consists of 15 residues. Germline V gene lookup returns CDR1 SGHRS and CDR2 YFSETQ. V lost 3 bases and J 7 bases, leaving 20 bases between the germline ends. CDR3 in amino acids: CASSWQERETGEQYF. The CDR3 coding sequence is TGCGCCAGCAGCTGGCAAGAGCGGGAGACAGGGGAGCAGTACTTC.

The table lists this clonotype with many counts. The chain couples TRBV20-1 to TRBJ1-5; 9 bases line up with TRBD1. With V trimmed by 6 bases and J by 0 bases, 6 bases remained unmatched. CDR1 and CDR2 from the germline V gene are DFQATT and SNEGSKA (reference sequence). This CDR3 region has 15 residues. CDR3 region: CSAGTGLSSNQPQHF. The CDR3 DNA follows: TGCAGTGCCGGGACAGGGCTTAGTAGCAATCAGCCCCAGCATTTT.

This clonotype was seen repeatedly, ten times or more. The chain links TRBV5-1 to TRBJ2-1; 10 nucleotides match TRBD2. The germline V gene encodes CDR1 SGHRS and CDR2 YFSETQ. Trimming at V came to 2 bases and at J to 8 bases, leaving 7 bases not matched to a gene. The CDR3 is made up of 15 amino acids. CDR3 in amino acids: CASSFKREGGDEQFF. The DNA for the CDR3 is TGCGCCAGCAGCTTTAAGCGGGAGGGCGGGGATGAGCAGTTCTTC.

This clonotype was seen ten or more times. The rearrangement links TRBV27 to TRBJ2-5; TRBD2 matches 13 bases. V shed 4 bases and J 4 bases; nucleotides not matched to a gene: 12. From germline, CDR1 is MNHEY and CDR2 SMNVEV (reference sequence). The CDR3 has 18 residues. The chain's CDR3 is CASSSSTRLAGGLETQYF. CDR3 nucleotides: TGTGCCAGCAGTTCCTCCACCCGACTAGCGGGAGGATTAGAGACCCAGTACTTC.

This clonotype was seen repeatedly, ten times or more. The rearrangement links TRBV20-1 to TRBJ2-1; D might be TRBD2 (6 bases). The germline CDR1 and CDR2 sequences are DFQATT and SNEGSKA (reference sequence). V lost 4 bases, J lost 3 bases, and 16 bases lay in between. This CDR3 comprises 15 residues. CDR3 protein: CSAKPPGALYNEQFF. The CDR3 DNA reads as TGCAGTGCTAAACCCCCGGGAGCACTCTACAATGAGCAGTTCTTC.

This clonotype was seen ten or more times. V is TRBV5-1 and J is TRBJ1-1; TRBD1 might be the D (6 bases). Germline lookup yields CDR1 SGHRS and CDR2 YFSETQ. The CDR3 sequence is 16 residues long. The germline V and J ends were trimmed by 0 bases and 1 base, with 13 bases remaining between them. CDR3 nucleotides: TGCGCCAGCAGCTTGGGAGGGGGGGCGCAGAACACTGAAGCTTTCTTT. Translation: CASSLGGGAQNTEAFF.

At least ten counts were recorded for this clonotype. The V call is TRBV19, the J call TRBJ2-1; D is possibly TRBD2 (5 bases). Germline loops: CDR1 LNHDA, CDR2 SQIVND (reference sequence). The V gene lost 3 bases and the J gene lost 10 bases, with 10 bases spanning the gap. This CDR3 comprises 12 residues. The CDR3 DNA is TGTGCCAGTAGTATTGGGCGAGGGGAGCAGTTCTTC. Its translation is CASSIGRGEQFF. Together with reference TRBV19 and TRBJ2-1, the CDR3 gives the full variable domain: DGGITQSPKYLFRKEGQNVTLSCEQNLNHDAMYWYRQDPGQGLRLIYYSQIVNDFQKGDIAEGYSVSREKKESFPLTVTSAQKNPTAFYLCASSIGRGEQFFGPGTRLTVL.

This clonotype was seen many times. This chain joins TRBV11-3 and TRBJ2-2; 8 bases match TRBD2. Losses at the gene ends were 4 bases for V and 7 bases for J; bases not matched to a gene: 5. CDR3 length equals 14 residues. Germline assignment: CDR1 SGHNT and CDR2 YENEEA. CDR3 sequence reads: CASSSRSGGGELFF. The CDR3, as DNA: TGTGCCAGCAGCTCTAGGAGCGGGGGCGGGGAGCTGTTTTTT.

The sample holds many counts of this clonotype. This rearrangement joins TRBV5-6 to TRBJ2-3; 11 nucleotides align to TRBD2. V gave up 4 bases and J gave up 2 bases; unmatched junction bases: 3. CDR3 length: 15 residues. Germline V lookup: CDR1 SGHDT, CDR2 YYEEEE. In nucleotides, the CDR3 is TGTGCCAGCAGCCTACTAGCGGGAGACACAGATACGCAGTATTTT. Amino acids: CASSLLAGDTDTQYF.

This clonotype occurred many times. The V gene is TRBV27, the J gene TRBJ2-7; D is unclear. This CDR3 region has 15 residues. Trimming took off 4 bases at V and 2 bases at J, with 15 bases between the two ends. Germline-derived CDR1 and CDR2 are MNHEY and SMNVEV (reference sequence). The CDR3 is CASSSRNLKTYEQYF. The DNA for the CDR3 is TGTGCCAGCAGTTCTAGGAACCTGAAAACCTACGAGCAGTACTTC.

This clonotype was seen repeatedly, ten times or more. The CDR3 spells CASSIFGRETQYF. In DNA form, the CDR3 reads TGTGCCAGTAGTATCTTTGGGAGGGAGACCCAGTACTTC. The chain has TRBV19 and TRBJ2-5, with a tentative D call TRBD2 (6 bases). This CDR3 region has 13 residues. Germline loops: CDR1 LNHDA, CDR2 SQIVND (reference sequence). Trimming removed 3 bases from V and 5 bases from J, with 10 bases in between.

This clonotype was counted ten times or more. The chain employs TRBV7-2 and TRBJ2-5, with TRBD2 matching over 11 bases. V trimming: 5 bases; J trimming: 0 bases; junction bases outside the gene matches: 2. This CDR3 spans 15 amino acids. From germline, CDR1 is SGHTA and CDR2 FQGNSA. CDR3 amino acids: CASSTTSGNQETQYF. Written as DNA, the CDR3 is TGTGCCAGCAGCACGACTAGCGGGAACCAAGAGACCCAGTACTTC.

At least ten counts were recorded for this clonotype. The rearrangement links TRBV25-1 to TRBJ2-7; 11 bases match TRBD2. Germline V gives CDR1 MGHDK, CDR2 SYGVNS. V dropped 4 bases and J dropped 0; count of bases not matched to a gene: 23. The CDR3 length is 22 residues. The CDR3 reads CASSGTDQRGLAGLLSSYEQYF. In nucleotides, the CDR3 is TGTGCCAGCAGTGGTACTGATCAGAGAGGACTAGCGGGCCTACTGAGCTCCTACGAGCAGTACTTC.

This clonotype was recorded at least ten times. The chain links TRBV5-1 to TRBJ1-1, with a weak D call TRBD1 (5 bases). The CDR3 runs 16 residues. The V end lost 0 bases, the J end lost 3 bases, and 15 bases lay between the germline ends. Germline lookup yields CDR1 SGHRS and CDR2 YFSETQ. The CDR3 sequence is CASSLDRGGPDTEAFF. The CDR3 DNA is TGCGCCAGCAGCTTGGATAGGGGTGGTCCGGACACTGAAGCTTTCTTT.

Ten or more counts support this clonotype. The chain joins TRBV5-1 to TRBJ2-5; 8 positions agree with TRBD2. With 4 bases clipped from V and 2 bases from J, the junction kept 13 bases outside the gene matches. Germline V CDR1 and CDR2: SGHRS, YFSETQ. The CDR3 extends over 17 amino acids. This chain's CDR3 is CASSRTLGGRSQETQYF. The CDR3 bases are TGCGCCAGCAGCCGAACTCTTGGCGGGAGGTCACAAGAGACCCAGTACTTC.

This clonotype was recorded many times. The chain uses TRBV5-1 and TRBJ2-1, with a possible D match to TRBD1 (6 bases). This CDR3 contains 12 residues. The V end lost 4 bases, the J end lost 9 bases, and 11 bases lay between the germline ends. The germline V gene has CDR1 SGHRS and CDR2 YFSETQ. The CDR3 nucleotides read TGCGCCAGCAGCGACACAGGGATTGAGCAGTTCTTC. Translated: CASSDTGIEQFF.

This chain connects TRBV12-3 or TRBV12-4 to TRBJ2-1; a possible D gene is TRBD2 (6 bases). V was clipped by 1 base and J by 5 bases, with 18 bases between them. The CDR3 covers 17 residues. The CDR3 is CASSLEGSSSVDNEQFF. CDR3 bases: TGTGCCAGCAGTTTAGAAGGATCGTCTAGCGTAGACAATGAGCAGTTCTTC.

This clonotype was detected many times. The V call is TRBV27, the J call TRBJ2-1; TRBD2 agrees at 8 bases. V trimming: 5 bases; J trimming: 8 bases; junction bases outside the gene matches: 8. Germline V lookup: CDR1 MNHEY, CDR2 SMNVEV (reference sequence). The CDR3 is 14 amino acids. CDR3 sequence reads: CASSPLTSEHEQFF. CDR3 sequence (DNA): TGTGCCAGCAGTCCCCTGACTAGCGAACATGAGCAGTTCTTC.

This clonotype was detected ten times or more. A read error may account for a junction end that differs from germline. The chain links TRBV7-9 to TRBJ2-7; 13 bases agree with TRBD2. The germline gives CDR1 SEHNR, CDR2 FQNEAQ (reference sequence). The CDR3 covers 12 residues. The CDR3 sequence is CASSNAGTSGNF. As DNA, the CDR3 is TGTGCCAGCAGCAACGCCGGGACTAGCGGGAACTTC.

In its sample, this clonotype was seen many times. The rearrangement links TRBV5-1 to TRBJ1-3; D not resolved. Trimming cost V 0 bases and J 5 bases, with 6 bases left between them. The CDR3 runs to 13 residues. Germline V lookup: CDR1 SGHRS, CDR2 YFSETQ. The DNA of the CDR3 is TGCGCCAGCAGCTTGGGCCAGCGAAACACCATATATTTT. It specifies CASSLGQRNTIYF.